One and the same sample provided the 20 T cell receptor beta chains below, sequenced in a study of early T cells in non-severe SARS-CoV-2 infection. One entry per CDR3 protein, called by TCRdb with MiXCR from the 5' RACE reads. This table holds 25,000 to 40,000 distinct CDR3 sequences, 5% to 7% found once. The sequenced material came from whole blood. The receptors originated from an adult who was a healthcare worker with PCR-confirmed SARS-CoV-2 infection or an uninfected control (not recorded which).

A single count supports this clonotype. V gene TRBV18 combines with J gene TRBJ2-5, with D perhaps TRBD1 (6 bases). Between the trimmed V and J ends, which lost 8 bases and 5 bases, there was a span of 15 bases. Germline assignment: CDR1 KGHSH and CDR2 LQKENI. CDR3 length: 13 amino acids. Here the CDR3 DNA reads TGTGCCAGCCAAGGACAGCGAAGGGAGACCCAGTACTTC. This gives the protein CASQGQRRETQYF.

This clonotype was counted only a few times. The rearrangement links TRBV7-9 to TRBJ2-3; the D gene is possibly TRBD2 (5 bases). This CDR3 has 14 residues. CDR1 is SEHNR and CDR2 is FQNEAQ in the germline V gene (reference sequence). V lost 3 bases and J 2 bases, leaving 9 bases between the germline ends. The CDR3 DNA reads TGTGCCAGCAGCTTCGCCGGGGTCACAGATACGCAGTATTTT. Its protein is CASSFAGVTDTQYF.

This clonotype was counted between two and nine times. The J gene is TRBJ2-1, the V gene TRBV18, with D uncertain. Trimming shortened V by 2 bases and J by 0 bases, and 5 bases separated the two germline ends. Germline V gene lookup returns CDR1 KGHSH and CDR2 LQKENI. The CDR3 has 14 amino acids. CDR3 loop: CASSPVGSYNEQFF. CDR3 in DNA: TGTGCCAGCTCACCAGTGGGCTCCTACAATGAGCAGTTCTTC.

This clonotype has a count of ten or more. This chain connects TRBV7-8 to TRBJ2-3, with D perhaps matching TRBD1 or TRBD2 (5 bases each). CDR3 length: 14 amino acids. The V end lost 7 bases, the J end lost 0 bases, and 11 bases lay between the germline ends. The germline CDR1 and CDR2 sequences are SGHVS and FQNEAQ. CDR3 sequence (DNA): TGTGCCAGCACCCGGGACGCTAGCACAGATACGCAGTATTTT. Amino acids: CASTRDASTDTQYF.

In its sample, this clonotype was seen many times. The gene calls are TRBV7-8 and TRBJ1-6; D gene unclear. The V gene's germline CDR1 is SGHVS and CDR2 FQNEAQ. With 10 bases removed from V and 8 bases from J, the gap between germline ends came to 21 bases. CDR3 length equals 15 residues. The CDR3 DNA sequence: TGTGCCACCCAAATGCTGGGTGCAGCCTATTCACCCCTCCACTTT. Translating gives CATQMLGAAYSPLHF.

This clonotype occurred many times. The J gene is TRBJ1-2, the V gene TRBV5-5; D remains ambiguous. This CDR3 has 14 amino acids. V lost 0 bases, J lost 0 bases, and 6 bases lay in between. Germline V gene data show CDR1 as SGHKS and CDR2 as YYEKEE (reference sequence). The CDR3 DNA follows: TGTGCCAGCAGCTTGGTCGTAACTAACTATGGCTACACCTTC. Protein product: CASSLVVTNYGYTF.

This clonotype was seen many times. The chain couples TRBV9 to TRBJ1-2; D gene unclear. V was clipped by 0 bases and J by 7 bases, with 19 bases between them. Germline V CDR1 and CDR2: SGDLS, YYNGEE. The CDR3 loop spans 16 amino acids. The CDR3 sequence: CASSVGLVGIDGGYTF. CDR3 coding DNA: TGTGCCAGCAGCGTAGGACTTGTGGGCATTGACGGTGGCTACACCTTC.

About this clonotype: It may be a read error: a sequence one base away is much more abundant. V gene TRBV5-5 combines with J gene TRBJ2-3; 12 positions agree with TRBD1. From germline, CDR1 is SGHKS and CDR2 YYEKEE (reference sequence). The CDR3 has 16 amino acids. The CDR3 DNA reads TGTGCCAGCGGCTTTTCCCGGGACAGGGGGCCAGATACGCAGTATTTT. This codes for CASGFSRDRGPDTQYF.

This clonotype was seen at least ten times. The chain uses TRBV7-9 and TRBJ2-7, with D perhaps matching TRBD2 (5 bases). Germline V gene lookup returns CDR1 SEHNR and CDR2 FQNEAQ (reference sequence). The V end lost 4 bases, the J end lost 5 bases, and 12 bases lay between the germline ends. This CDR3 is 13 amino acids long. CDR3 region: CASSSGLFNEQYF. CDR3 bases: TGTGCCAGCAGCTCCGGACTTTTTAACGAGCAGTACTTC. The full variable domain, completed using reference TRBV7-9 and TRBJ2-7, is DTGVSQNPRHKITKRGQNVTFRCDPISEHNRLYWYRQTLGQGPEFLTYFQNEAQLEKSRLLSDRFSAERPKGSFSTLEIQRTEQGDSAMYLCASSSGLFNEQYFGPGTRLTVT.

This chain uses TRBV20-1 with TRBJ2-7, with TRBD2 matching 12 bases. Germline-derived CDR1 and CDR2 are DFQATT and SNEGSKA (reference sequence). The CDR3 runs 14 residues. With 4 bases clipped from V and 2 bases from J, the junction kept 3 bases outside the gene matches. The CDR3 here is CSAIASGGAYEQYF. In nucleotides, the CDR3 is TGCAGTGCTATCGCTAGCGGGGGGGCCTACGAGCAGTACTTC.

This chain connects TRBV27 to TRBJ2-3; 8 nucleotides agree with TRBD2. The V and J ends lost 6 bases and 2 bases, in that order; junction bases with no gene match: 4. This CDR3 spans 14 amino acids. Per the germline V gene, CDR1 is MNHEY and CDR2 is SMNVEV (reference sequence). The CDR3 protein is CASRQRGYTDTQYF. For the CDR3, the DNA is TGTGCCAGCAGGCAGCGGGGGTACACAGATACGCAGTATTTT.

This clonotype was found many times. This chain connects TRBV27 to TRBJ2-7; 11 positions agree with TRBD2. The CDR3 runs to 14 residues. The V gene end was trimmed by 6 bases and the J gene end by 0 bases; junction bases not matched to a gene: 1. CDR1 and CDR2 from the germline V gene are MNHEY and SMNVEV (reference sequence). CDR3 DNA: TGTGCCAGCAGCACTAGCGGGAGCTCCTACGAGCAGTACTTC. It codes for CASSTSGSSYEQYF.

This clonotype was seen only a few times. The gene calls are TRBV11-2 and TRBJ2-1; D ambiguous. The CDR3 loop spans 15 amino acids. Trimming took off 3 bases at V and 3 bases at J, with 12 bases between the two ends. Germline CDR1 and CDR2: SGHAT and FQNNGV. DNA of the CDR3: TGTGCCAGCAGCTTCCCTGAAGTTGACTACAATGAGCAGTTCTTC. Its protein is CASSFPEVDYNEQFF. Combining the CDR3 with reference TRBV11-2 and TRBJ2-1 gives the whole variable domain EAGVAQSPRYKIIEKRQSVAFWCNPISGHATLYWYQQILGQGPKLLIQFQNNGVVDDSQLPKDRFSAERLKGVDSTLKIQPAKLEDSAVYLCASSFPEVDYNEQFFGPGTRLTVL.

This clonotype was recorded at least ten times. This chain links TRBV27 with TRBJ2-7; D is unclear. The CDR3 extends over 13 amino acids. Germline CDR1 reads MNHEY; CDR2 reads SMNVEV (reference sequence). V lost 0 bases to trimming and J lost 2 bases, with 5 bases between them. Here the CDR3 DNA reads TGTGCCAGCAGTTTATCAGGGCCCTACGAGCAGTACTTC. Protein: CASSLSGPYEQYF.

The chain employs TRBV2 and TRBJ2-3, with D possibly TRBD2 on 6 matching bases. The CDR3 extends over 16 amino acids. Per the germline V gene, CDR1 is SNHLY and CDR2 is FYNNEI. With 5 bases removed from V and 1 base from J, the gap between germline ends came to 16 bases. The DNA of the CDR3 is TGTGCCAGCAGTCGTCTACCGGGACTTGGCACAGATACGCAGTATTTT. It is translated as CASSRLPGLGTDTQYF.

The V and J genes are TRBV7-2 and TRBJ1-4; D uncertain. The V gene lost 5 bases and the J gene lost 5 bases, with 12 bases spanning the gap. The CDR3 consists of 14 residues. CDR1 is SGHTA, CDR2 FQGNSA, per germline. CDR3 loop: CASSPGRNNEKLFF. In DNA form, the CDR3 reads TGTGCCAGCAGCCCAGGACGTAACAATGAAAAACTGTTTTTT.

This clonotype was found once. This may come from a read error, since a much larger clone is one base off. The V gene is TRBV30, the J gene TRBJ1-1, with D unclear. The CDR3 covers 13 residues. V was trimmed by 0 bases and J by 4 bases, leaving 9 bases between them. Germline V gene sequence: CDR1 GTSNPN, CDR2 SVGIG (reference sequence). The CDR3 bases are TGTGCCTGGAGTGTAGCCAGGAGCACTGAAGCTTTCTTT. As protein: CAWSVARSTEAFF.

This clonotype was counted ten times or more. CDR3 in amino acids: CASSLAGQGHYNEQFF. The CDR3 region has the DNA TGTGCCAGCAGCTTAGCAGGACAGGGTCACTACAATGAGCAGTTCTTC. The genes are TRBV7-6 and TRBJ2-1; 8 bases are shared with TRBD1. This CDR3 spans 16 amino acids. The V gene's germline CDR1 is SGHVS and CDR2 FNYEAQ. V lost 0 bases, J lost 3 bases, and 4 bases stayed unmatched.

This clonotype came up a few times. The chain has TRBV19 and TRBJ1-1; D remains unclear. V was trimmed by 3 bases and J by 0 bases, leaving 8 bases between them. The CDR3 has 14 residues. Germline V gene lookup returns CDR1 LNHDA and CDR2 SQIVND (reference sequence). In DNA form, the CDR3 reads TGTGCCAGTAGTATCGGGTTTATGAACACTGAAGCTTTCTTT. This encodes CASSIGFMNTEAFF.

This clonotype was seen repeatedly, ten times or more. The chain combines TRBV2 with TRBJ2-2; 10 positions match TRBD2. The CDR3 sequence is 15 residues long. Germline V gene lookup returns CDR1 SNHLY and CDR2 FYNNEI. The J segment lost 5 bases and the V segment lost 7 bases, leaving 7 bases of the junction unmatched. The chain's CDR3 is CASIEREGRTGELFF. DNA of the CDR3: TGTGCCAGCATTGAGCGGGAGGGCCGGACCGGGGAGCTGTTTTTT.